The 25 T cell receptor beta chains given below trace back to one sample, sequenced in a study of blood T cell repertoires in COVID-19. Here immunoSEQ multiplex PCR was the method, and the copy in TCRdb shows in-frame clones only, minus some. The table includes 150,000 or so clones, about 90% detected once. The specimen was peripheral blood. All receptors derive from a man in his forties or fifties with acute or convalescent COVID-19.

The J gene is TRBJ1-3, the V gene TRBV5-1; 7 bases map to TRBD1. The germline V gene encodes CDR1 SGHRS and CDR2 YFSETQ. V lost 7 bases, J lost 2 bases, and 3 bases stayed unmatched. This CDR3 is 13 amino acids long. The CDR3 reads CASATGPGNTIYF. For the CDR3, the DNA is TGCGCCAGCGCGACAGGGCCTGGAAACACCATATATTTT.

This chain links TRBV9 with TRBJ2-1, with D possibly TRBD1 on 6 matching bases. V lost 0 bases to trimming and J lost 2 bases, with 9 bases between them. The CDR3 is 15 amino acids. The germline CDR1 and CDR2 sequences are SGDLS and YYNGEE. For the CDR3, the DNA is TGTGCCAGCAGCGTAGAGACAGGAACCTACAATGAGCAGTTCTTC. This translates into CASSVETGTYNEQFF.

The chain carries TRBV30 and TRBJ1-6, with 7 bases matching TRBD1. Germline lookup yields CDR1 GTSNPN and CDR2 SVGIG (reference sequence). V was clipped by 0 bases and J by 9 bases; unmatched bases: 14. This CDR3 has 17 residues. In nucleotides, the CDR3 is TGTGCCTGGAGTGTAACCCGGGCAGGGGGAAGTCGTTCACCCCTCCACTTT. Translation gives CAWSVTRAGGSRSPLHF. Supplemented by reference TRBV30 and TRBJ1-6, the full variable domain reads SQTIHQWPATLVQPVGSPLSLECTVEGTSNPNLYWYRQAAGRGLQLLFYSVGIGQISSEVPQNLSASRPQDRQFILSSKKLLLSDSGFYLCAWSVTRAGGSRSPLHFGNGTRLTVT.

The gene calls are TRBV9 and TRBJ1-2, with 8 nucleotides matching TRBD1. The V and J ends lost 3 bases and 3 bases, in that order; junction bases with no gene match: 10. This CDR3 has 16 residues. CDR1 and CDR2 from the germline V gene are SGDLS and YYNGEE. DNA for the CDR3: TGTGCCAGCAGCGCTCAACCGGACAGGGCCTACTATGGCTACACCTTC. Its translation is CASSAQPDRAYYGYTF. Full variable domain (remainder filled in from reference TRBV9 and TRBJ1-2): DSGVTQTPKHLITATGQRVTLRCSPRSGDLSVYWYQQSLDQGLQFLIQYYNGEERAKGNILERFSAQQFPDLHSELNLSSLELGDSALYFCASSAQPDRAYYGYTFGSGTRLTVV.

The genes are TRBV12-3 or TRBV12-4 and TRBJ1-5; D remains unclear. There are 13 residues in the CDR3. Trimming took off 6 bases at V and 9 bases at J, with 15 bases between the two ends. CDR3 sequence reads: CASSLRMAGPQHF. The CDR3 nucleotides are TGTGCCAGCAGCCTACGGATGGCAGGGCCCCAGCATTTT.

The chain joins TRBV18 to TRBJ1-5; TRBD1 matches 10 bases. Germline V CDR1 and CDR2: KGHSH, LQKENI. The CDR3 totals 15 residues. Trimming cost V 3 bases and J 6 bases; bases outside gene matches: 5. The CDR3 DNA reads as TGTGCCAGCTCACCGGGGGGACAGGGGACTCAGCCCCAGCATTTT. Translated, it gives CASSPGGQGTQPQHF.

CDR3 sequence (DNA): TGTGCCAGCAGCTTAGTTACAGGGAACACCAATCAGCCCCAGCATTTT. The encoded protein is CASSLVTGNTNQPQHF. V and J are TRBV7-2 and TRBJ1-5; D perhaps matches TRBD1 (6 bases). The V end was cut by 1 base, the J end by 3 bases, with 13 bases between. Germline V gene sequence: CDR1 SGHTA, CDR2 FQGNSA. The CDR3 loop spans 16 amino acids. Looking up the rest from reference TRBV7-2 and TRBJ1-5 gives the full variable domain: GAGVSQSPSNKVTEKGKDVELRCDPISGHTALYWYRQSLGQGLEFLIYFQGNSAPDKSGLPSDRFSAERTGGSVSTLTIQRTQQEDSAVYLCASSLVTGNTNQPQHFGDGTRLSIL.

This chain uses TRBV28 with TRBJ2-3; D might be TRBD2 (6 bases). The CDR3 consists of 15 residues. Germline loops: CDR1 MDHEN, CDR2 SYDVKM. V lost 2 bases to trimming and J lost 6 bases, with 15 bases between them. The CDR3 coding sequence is TGTGCCAGCAGTTTACGTAGGACTACCGGGGATACGCAGTATTTT. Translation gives CASSLRRTTGDTQYF.

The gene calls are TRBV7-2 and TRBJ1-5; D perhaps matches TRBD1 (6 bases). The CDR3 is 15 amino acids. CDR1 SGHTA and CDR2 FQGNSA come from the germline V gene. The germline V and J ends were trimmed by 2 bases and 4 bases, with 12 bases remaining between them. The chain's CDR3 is CASSLFSGQNQPQHF. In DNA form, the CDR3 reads TGTGCCAGCAGCTTATTCAGTGGACAGAATCAGCCCCAGCATTTT.

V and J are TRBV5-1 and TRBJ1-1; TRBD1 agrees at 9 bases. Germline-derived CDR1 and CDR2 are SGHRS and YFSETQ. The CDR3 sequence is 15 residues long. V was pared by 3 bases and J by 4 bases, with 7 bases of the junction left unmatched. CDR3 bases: TGCGCCAGCAGCTGGCAGGGACAGGGATCCACTGAAGCTTTCTTT. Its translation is CASSWQGQGSTEAFF.

The CDR3 sequence is CASSTDRGRQPQHF. For the CDR3, the DNA is TGTGCCAGTAGTACTGACAGGGGTCGTCAGCCCCAGCATTTT. The chain joins TRBV19 to TRBJ1-5; 8 nucleotides match TRBD1. Germline assignment: CDR1 LNHDA and CDR2 SQIVND (reference sequence). The CDR3 is made up of 14 amino acids. V dropped 4 bases and J dropped 6; count of bases not matched to a gene: 5.

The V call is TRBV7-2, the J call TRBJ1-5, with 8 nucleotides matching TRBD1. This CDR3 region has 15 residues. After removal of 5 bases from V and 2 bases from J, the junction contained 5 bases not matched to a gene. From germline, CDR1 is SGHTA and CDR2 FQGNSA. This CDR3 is CASSLTGQGNQPQHF. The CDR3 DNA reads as TGTGCCAGCAGCCTTACGGGACAGGGCAATCAGCCCCAGCATTTT.

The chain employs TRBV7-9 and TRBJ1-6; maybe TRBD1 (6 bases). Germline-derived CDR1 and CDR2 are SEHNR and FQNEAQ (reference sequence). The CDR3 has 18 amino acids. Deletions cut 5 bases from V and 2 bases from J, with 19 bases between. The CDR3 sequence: CASSPEVPGTTYNSPLHF. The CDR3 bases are TGTGCCAGCAGCCCGGAGGTACCCGGGACAACCTATAATTCACCCCTCCACTTT.

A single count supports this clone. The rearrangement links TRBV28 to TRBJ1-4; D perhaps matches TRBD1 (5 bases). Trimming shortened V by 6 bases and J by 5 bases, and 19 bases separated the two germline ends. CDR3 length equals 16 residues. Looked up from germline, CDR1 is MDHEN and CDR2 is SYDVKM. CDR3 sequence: CASSPEGGGLNEKLFF. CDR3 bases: TGTGCCAGCAGCCCTGAGGGCGGGGGGTTGAATGAAAAACTGTTTTTT.

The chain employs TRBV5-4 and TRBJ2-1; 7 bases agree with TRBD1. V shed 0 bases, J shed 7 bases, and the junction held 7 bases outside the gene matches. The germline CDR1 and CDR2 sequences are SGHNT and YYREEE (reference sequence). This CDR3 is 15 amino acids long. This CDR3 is CASSLVTGSPNEQFF. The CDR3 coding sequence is TGTGCCAGCAGCTTGGTGACAGGGAGTCCGAATGAGCAGTTCTTC.

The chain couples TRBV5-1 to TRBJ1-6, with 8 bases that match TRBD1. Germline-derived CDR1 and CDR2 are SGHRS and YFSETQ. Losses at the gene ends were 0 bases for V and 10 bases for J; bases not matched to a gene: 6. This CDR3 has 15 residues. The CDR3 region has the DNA TGCGCCAGCAGCTTGGACGGACAGGGCAGCTCACCCCTCCACTTT. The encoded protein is CASSLDGQGSSPLHF.

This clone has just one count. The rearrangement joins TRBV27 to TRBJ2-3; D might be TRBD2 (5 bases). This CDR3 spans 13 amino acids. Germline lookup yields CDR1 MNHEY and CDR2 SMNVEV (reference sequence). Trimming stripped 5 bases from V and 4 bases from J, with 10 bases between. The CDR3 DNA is TGTGCCAGCAGTCCGCGCGGGCCAGATACGCAGTATTTT. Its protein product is CASSPRGPDTQYF.

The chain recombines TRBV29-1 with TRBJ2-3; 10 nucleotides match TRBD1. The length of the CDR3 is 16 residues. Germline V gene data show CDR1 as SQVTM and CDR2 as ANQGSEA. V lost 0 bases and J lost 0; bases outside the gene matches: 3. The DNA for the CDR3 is TGCAGCGTTGAAGATTGGGACAGGGGAAGCACAGATACGCAGTATTTT. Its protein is CSVEDWDRGSTDTQYF.

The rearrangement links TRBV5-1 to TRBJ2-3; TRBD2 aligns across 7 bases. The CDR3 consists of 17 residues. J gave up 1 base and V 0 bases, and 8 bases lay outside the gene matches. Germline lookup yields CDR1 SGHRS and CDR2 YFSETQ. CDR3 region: CASSLELAGDGTDTQYF. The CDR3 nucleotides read TGCGCCAGCAGCTTGGAACTTGCGGGAGACGGCACAGATACGCAGTATTTT.

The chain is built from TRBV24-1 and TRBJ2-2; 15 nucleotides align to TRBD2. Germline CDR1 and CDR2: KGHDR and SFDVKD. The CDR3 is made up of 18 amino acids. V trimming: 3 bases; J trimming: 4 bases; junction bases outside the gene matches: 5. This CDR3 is CATSDQGLAGGVTGELFF. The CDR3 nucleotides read TGTGCCACCAGTGATCAGGGACTAGCGGGGGGTGTCACCGGGGAGCTGTTTTTT.

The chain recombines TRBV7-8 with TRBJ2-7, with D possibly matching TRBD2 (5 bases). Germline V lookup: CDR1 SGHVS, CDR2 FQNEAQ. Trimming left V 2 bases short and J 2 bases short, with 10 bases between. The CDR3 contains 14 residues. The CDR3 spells CASSLRETTYEQYV. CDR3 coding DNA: TGTGCCAGCAGCTTAAGAGAGACTACCTACGAGCAGTACGTC.

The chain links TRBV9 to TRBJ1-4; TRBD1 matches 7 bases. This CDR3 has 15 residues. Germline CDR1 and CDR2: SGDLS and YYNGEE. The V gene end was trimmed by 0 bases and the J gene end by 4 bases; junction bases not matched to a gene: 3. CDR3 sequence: CASSVETGINEKLFF. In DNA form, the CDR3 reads TGTGCCAGCAGCGTAGAGACAGGGATTAATGAAAAACTGTTTTTT.

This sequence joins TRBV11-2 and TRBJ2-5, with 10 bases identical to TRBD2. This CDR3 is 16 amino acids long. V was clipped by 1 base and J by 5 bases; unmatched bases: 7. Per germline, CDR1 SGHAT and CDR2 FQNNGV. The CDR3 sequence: CASSLGGLAGVETQYF. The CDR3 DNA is TGTGCCAGCAGCTTAGGAGGGCTAGCGGGAGTGGAGACCCAGTACTTC. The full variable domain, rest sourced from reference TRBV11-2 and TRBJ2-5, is EAGVAQSPRYKIIEKRQSVAFWCNPISGHATLYWYQQILGQGPKLLIQFQNNGVVDDSQLPKDRFSAERLKGVDSTLKIQPAKLEDSAVYLCASSLGGLAGVETQYFGPGTRLLVL.

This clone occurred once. The CDR3 region is CASSLVRFPYGYTF. Here the CDR3 DNA reads TGTGCCAGCAGCTTAGTCCGGTTTCCCTATGGCTACACCTTC. The chain is built from TRBV7-2 and TRBJ1-2; D not resolved. Trimming took 1 base from V and 4 from J, leaving 10 bases between them. The germline V gene encodes CDR1 SGHTA and CDR2 FQGNSA. CDR3 length equals 14 residues.

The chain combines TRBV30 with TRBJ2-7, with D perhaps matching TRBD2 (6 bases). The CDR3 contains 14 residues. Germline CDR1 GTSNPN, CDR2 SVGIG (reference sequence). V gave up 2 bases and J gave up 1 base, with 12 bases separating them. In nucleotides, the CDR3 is TGTGCCTGGAGTCTGGGGGGAGGATCCTACGAGCAGTACTTC. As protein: CAWSLGGGSYEQYF.